What follows are 21 T cell receptor beta chains derived from one specimen sequenced in a study of radiation and T cells in renal cell carcinoma. Time point of the sample: baseline pretreatment blood. Indicated treatment: 15 Gy SBRT to primary tumor, nephrectomy 4 weeks later. Sequenced by immunoSEQ multiplex PCR; TCRdb stores in-frame clones only, minus some. The profile shows 150,000 or so clones, over 65% of them singletons. Sequences were derived from blood, sampled from a patient whose treatment included radiotherapy and nephrectomy. The source is a woman aged 45-60 years with renal cell carcinoma.

The rearrangement joins TRBV7-8 to TRBJ2-1; 9 nucleotides match TRBD2. The CDR3 totals 15 residues. V lost 8 bases to trimming and J lost 5 bases; unmatched junction nucleotides: 10. The germline V gene encodes CDR1 SGHVS and CDR2 FQNEAQ. The chain's CDR3 is CASLLAGGENNEQFF. The CDR3, as DNA: TGTGCCAGCCTTTTGGCGGGGGGGGAGAACAATGAGCAGTTCTTC.

The chain employs TRBV7-2 and TRBJ1-6, with D possibly matching TRBD1 (6 bases). Germline V gene data show CDR1 as SGHTA and CDR2 as FQGNSA. This CDR3 is 15 amino acids long. The germline V and J ends were trimmed by 1 base and 7 bases, with 11 bases remaining between them. The CDR3 sequence: CASSLETGMNSPLHF. CDR3 sequence (DNA): TGTGCCAGCAGCTTAGAAACAGGGATGAATTCACCCCTCCACTTT.

This rearrangement joins TRBV9 to TRBJ1-1; D is uncertain. V shed 0 bases and J shed 2 bases, with 8 bases lying between them. The CDR3 has 14 amino acids. In germline, CDR1 is SGDLS, CDR2 YYNGEE. The CDR3 bases are TGTGCCAGCAGCGTAGAAGGGTTCAACACTGAAGCTTTCTTT. Residues: CASSVEGFNTEAFF.

CDR3 residues: CASSQDPTGGGTEAFF. DNA for the CDR3: TGCGCCAGCAGCCAAGATCCGACAGGCGGTGGCACTGAAGCTTTCTTT. The rearrangement joins TRBV4-3 to TRBJ1-1; possibly TRBD1 for D (6 bases). Germline lookup yields CDR1 LGHNA and CDR2 YSLEER. V was clipped by 0 bases and J by 4 bases, with 15 bases between them. This CDR3 is built from 16 residues.

The J gene is TRBJ2-7, the V gene TRBV5-4, with 9 positions matching TRBD1. Germline V gene data show CDR1 as SGHNT and CDR2 as YYREEE (reference sequence). The V and J ends lost 2 bases and 6 bases, in that order; junction bases with no gene match: 6. CDR3 size: 14 residues. CDR3 sequence (DNA): TGTGCCAGCAGCTTAGGGACAGGGATCGGCGAGCAGTACTTC. Translation gives CASSLGTGIGEQYF.

This clone was found a few times. V usage is TRBV6-6 and J usage is TRBJ1-4, with D unresolved. The V gene's germline CDR1 is MNHNY and CDR2 SVGAGI (reference sequence). V was cut by 5 bases and J by 6 bases, with 7 bases left in between. There are 12 residues in the CDR3. In DNA, the CDR3 is TGTGCCAGCAGTGCAGCAGATGAAAAACTGTTTTTT. Protein product: CASSAADEKLFF.

The V gene is TRBV14, the J gene TRBJ2-3; TRBD1 aligns across 11 bases. The CDR3 is 16 residues long. Germline trimming cut 4 bases from V and 5 bases from J; bases unmatched to any gene: 8. The germline V gene has CDR1 SGHDN and CDR2 FVKESK. In nucleotides, the CDR3 is TGTGCCAGCAGCCTTGCCGGGACAGGGGGTCGAGATACGCAGTATTTT. As protein: CASSLAGTGGRDTQYF.

This clone showed up just a few times. The chain is built from TRBV19 and TRBJ1-1; D uncertain. CDR3 length: 12 amino acids. Trimming left V 7 bases short and J 7 bases short, with 13 bases between. Germline CDR1 and CDR2: LNHDA and SQIVND (reference sequence). The chain's CDR3 is CASTLVEGEAFF. The CDR3 bases are TGTGCCAGTACCTTAGTCGAGGGTGAAGCTTTCTTT. Looking up the rest from reference TRBV19 and TRBJ1-1 gives the full variable domain: DGGITQSPKYLFRKEGQNVTLSCEQNLNHDAMYWYRQDPGQGLRLIYYSQIVNDFQKGDIAEGYSVSREKKESFPLTVTSAQKNPTAFYLCASTLVEGEAFFGQGTRLTVV.

This clone was found once. V is TRBV9 and J is TRBJ1-2; TRBD1 might be the D (5 bases). Germline V lookup: CDR1 SGDLS, CDR2 YYNGEE. The CDR3 consists of 14 residues. V dropped 0 bases and J dropped 3 bases, with 9 bases sitting between them. CDR3 amino acids: CASSVGLGDYGYTF. The CDR3 bases are TGTGCCAGCAGCGTAGGTCTAGGGGACTATGGCTACACCTTC.

J is TRBJ1-5 and V is TRBV5-1; D is ambiguous. Germline V gene sequence: CDR1 SGHRS, CDR2 YFSETQ. The V end lost 2 bases, the J end lost 3 bases, and 6 bases lay between the germline ends. This CDR3 has 13 residues. The CDR3 DNA is TGCGCCAGCAGCTTAGAGATCAATCAGCCCCAGCATTTT. It translates to CASSLEINQPQHF.

The chain recombines TRBV6-5 with TRBJ2-7, with 10 bases identical to TRBD1. The CDR3 consists of 14 residues. Germline CDR1 is MNHEY and CDR2 is SVGAGI. J lost 5 bases, V lost 6 bases, and 7 bases had no gene match. The CDR3 bases are TGTGCCAGCAGGATGGGACAGGGGCGCCACGAGCAGTACTTC. Translation: CASRMGQGRHEQYF.

This clone occurred a few times. The rearrangement links TRBV6-1 to TRBJ1-1, with 7 positions matching TRBD1. J lost 0 bases, V lost 9 bases, and 4 bases had no gene match. Germline values: CDR1 MNHNS, CDR2 SASEGT. The CDR3 spans 13 residues. DNA of the CDR3: TGTGCCAGTAACAGGGGAATGAACACTGAAGCTTTCTTT. Amino acids: CASNRGMNTEAFF.

The V call is TRBV6-5, the J call TRBJ1-1, with no clear D. This CDR3 comprises 14 residues. CDR1 and CDR2 from the germline V gene are MNHEY and SVGAGI. V lost 8 bases, J lost 1 base, and 14 bases lay in between. The chain's CDR3 is CASWSVRKNTEAFF. In nucleotides, the CDR3 is TGTGCCAGCTGGTCGGTCAGGAAGAACACTGAAGCTTTCTTT.

The chain employs TRBV4-2 and TRBJ2-3; maybe TRBD2 (6 bases). V was pared by 0 bases and J by 3 bases, with 13 bases between. The CDR3 runs to 16 residues. The germline V gene has CDR1 LGHNA and CDR2 YNFKEQ. The CDR3 is CASSQELPGVTDTQYF. In DNA form, the CDR3 reads TGTGCCAGCAGCCAAGAGCTGCCGGGGGTTACAGATACGCAGTATTTT.

The V and J genes are TRBV18 and TRBJ1-1; 7 bases are a match to TRBD1. Germline CDR1 reads KGHSH; CDR2 reads LQKENI. The CDR3 sequence is 15 residues long. V shed 3 bases and J 7 bases; nucleotides not matched to a gene: 11. The CDR3 bases are TGTGCCAGCTCACCGGGACAGAGAAGCCTTTATGAAGCTTTCTTT. Protein: CASSPGQRSLYEAFF. Drawing the rest from reference TRBV18 and TRBJ1-1, the complete variable domain is NAGVMQNPRHLVRRRGQEARLRCSPMKGHSHVYWYRQLPEEGLKFMVYLQKENIIDESGMPKERFSAEFPKEGPSILRIQQVVRGDSAAYFCASSPGQRSLYEAFFGQGTRLTVV.

This clone was picked up one time. The CDR3 reads CASSARSSYEQYF. The CDR3 bases are TGTGCCAGCAGCGCCCGGAGCTCCTACGAGCAGTACTTC. The V call is TRBV7-7, the J call TRBJ2-7; D uncertain. The CDR3 totals 13 residues. V was pared by 5 bases and J by 0 bases, with 8 bases between. Germline V gene data show CDR1 as SSHAT and CDR2 as FNYEAQ (reference sequence).

The chain combines TRBV5-4 with TRBJ2-7, with 9 bases lining up with TRBD1. Germline values: CDR1 SGHNT, CDR2 YYREEE (reference sequence). This CDR3 has 12 amino acids. V shed 4 bases, J shed 6 bases, and the junction held 2 bases outside the gene matches. As DNA, the CDR3 is TGTGCCAGCAGCAGACAGGGGGTCGAGCAGTACTTC. It yields the protein CASSRQGVEQYF. The entire variable domain, with the rest obtained from reference TRBV5-4 and TRBJ2-7, is as follows: ETGVTQSPTHLIKTRGQQVTLRCSSQSGHNTVSWYQQALGQGPQFIFQYYREEENGRGNFPPRFSGLQFPNYSSELNVNALELDDSALYLCASSRQGVEQYFGPGTRLTVT.

The rearrangement joins TRBV7-9 to TRBJ1-1, with 9 nucleotides matching TRBD1. The CDR3 consists of 14 residues. V lost 4 bases, J lost 6 bases, and 6 bases stayed unmatched. CDR1 and CDR2 (germline): SEHNR, FQNEAQ (reference sequence). The CDR3 bases are TGTGCCAGCAGCTACCGGGACAGGGACGCTGAAGCTTTCTTT. It yields the protein CASSYRDRDAEAFF.

The chain uses TRBV19 and TRBJ2-2; TRBD2 aligns across 7 bases. Looked up from germline, CDR1 is LNHDA and CDR2 is SQIVND (reference sequence). CDR3 length equals 16 residues. V gave up 2 bases and J gave up 1 base; unmatched junction bases: 4. The CDR3 protein is CASSIQGGLNTGELFF. The CDR3 DNA follows: TGTGCCAGTAGTATACAGGGAGGGCTGAACACCGGGGAGCTGTTTTTT.

The V and J genes are TRBV25-1 and TRBJ2-3; D unclear. V was trimmed by 0 bases and J by 1 base, leaving 11 bases between them. CDR3 size: 16 residues. Germline CDR1 reads MGHDK; CDR2 reads SYGVNS. The CDR3 nucleotides read TGTGCCAGCAGTGAATATGTCAGGAGAGGCACAGATACGCAGTATTTT. It specifies CASSEYVRRGTDTQYF.

This clone was detected only a few times. V usage is TRBV30 and J usage is TRBJ1-5; no firm D call. The CDR3 covers 16 residues. Germline V gene data show CDR1 as GTSNPN and CDR2 as SVGIG (reference sequence). V was shortened by 0 bases and J by 0 bases, with 12 bases between the two germline ends. The CDR3 region has the DNA TGTGCCTGGAGTGTAGGGAAGGTCCTTAGCAATCAGCCCCAGCATTTT. Translated, it gives CAWSVGKVLSNQPQHF.